A selection of T cell receptor beta chains follows, all from one sample in a study of PD-1 blockade in classical Hodgkin lymphoma. TCRdb's table, derived via immunoSEQ multiplex PCR, lists solely in-frame clones and lacks some. There are fewer than 80,000 clones in the sample; about 64% occur only once, and 7.5% to 9.5% lies in the top ten. This specimen was peripheral blood mononuclear cells (PBMCs), taken before the second cycle of nivolumab. The receptors derive from a human donor with classical Hodgkin lymphoma. Both conserved end residues are part of each CDR3. The D gene is left open where the match is weak. Size values are once, few and many counts, or a class for expanded clones, and some rows have none.

CDR3nt,CDR3aa,d_gene,v_gene,abundance,j_gene
TGTGCCAGCAGCCAAGATATAGGACTAGCGTACGAGCAGTACTTC,CASSQDIGLAYEQYF,TRBD2,TRBV14,.,TRBJ2-7
TGTGCCAGCAGCTTTTCAGGGGGTGTCCAGGAAGAGACCCAGTACTTC,CASSFSGGVQEETQYF,TRBD1,TRBV7-8,.,TRBJ2-5
TGTGCCAGCAGCTTAGGGGGACTAGCGGGCGGGGAGCAGTTCTTC,CASSLGGLAGGEQFF,TRBD2,TRBV7-2,.,TRBJ2-1
TGTGCCTCTGACCTTTTGGGCACAGATACGCAGTATTTT,CASDLLGTDTQYF,.,TRBV30,few,TRBJ2-3
TGTGCCAGCAGCAAAGTACTAGCGGGAGAGGGCGGGGAGCTGTTTTTT,CASSKVLAGEGGELFF,.,TRBV21-1,.,TRBJ2-2
TGTGCCAGCGCCGGCACCGTTAATGAAAAACTGTTTTTT,CASAGTVNEKLFF,.,TRBV6-5,.,TRBJ1-4
TGTGCCAGCAGCTTCCTTTTGGGGCAGAGCAATCAGCCCCAGCATTTT,CASSFLLGQSNQPQHF,.,TRBV28,.,TRBJ1-5
TGCGCCAGCAGTCCCGAAGGACTTTCCTACGAGCAGTACTTC,CASSPEGLSYEQYF,.,TRBV5-1,.,TRBJ2-7
TGTGCCAGCAGCGACAGGACGACTGAAGCTTTCTTT,CASSDRTTEAFF,.,TRBV6-5,.,TRBJ1-1
TGTGCCAGCAGTTCCCTGACCGGTTGGGAGCAGTACTTC,CASSSLTGWEQYF,.,TRBV6-5,.,TRBJ2-7
TGTGCCAGCAGCCAAGAATCAGATCGGGTGTACGAGCAGTACTTC,CASSQESDRVYEQYF,.,TRBV4-2,.,TRBJ2-7
TGTGCCAGCAGCTCGACAGGGGGCCACGAGCAGTACTTC,CASSSTGGHEQYF,TRBD1,TRBV7-8,once,TRBJ2-7
TGTGCCAGCAGTGGGAGCGGGGGGGCCCTCAATGAGCAGTTCTTC,CASSGSGGALNEQFF,TRBD2,TRBV2,.,TRBJ2-1
TGTGCCAGCTCACCGGGACAGGCGAACACTGAAGCTTTCTTT,CASSPGQANTEAFF,TRBD1,TRBV18,few,TRBJ1-1
TGTGCCAGCAGTTTTCGGGGTTCCTACGAGCAGTACTTC,CASSFRGSYEQYF,.,TRBV27,.,TRBJ2-7
TGTGCCAGCAGCGCGACTCCGGGACTAGCCGGCGGGGAGCAGTTCTTC,CASSATPGLAGGEQFF,TRBD2,TRBV9,.,TRBJ2-1
TGTGCTAGTGGTTTGGGCCATTGGACTGAAGCTTTCTTT,CASGLGHWTEAFF,.,TRBV12-5,few,TRBJ1-1
TGTGCCAGCAGCTCCGGAGGGCCTTCGTACGAGCAGTACTTC,CASSSGGPSYEQYF,.,TRBV11-2,.,TRBJ2-7
TGTGCCACCATCGCGACGACAGGACGAACCCTCGGGGGGGTTGGCTACACCTTC,CATIATTGRTLGGVGYTF,.,TRBV28,.,TRBJ1-2
TGTGCCAGCAGACTTGTCACAGGAAGGGCTTTCTTT,CASRLVTGRAFF,.,TRBV28,.,TRBJ1-1
TGTGCCAGTAGTATAGGGGACTCTCAAGCCTCCTACGAGCAGTACTTC,CASSIGDSQASYEQYF,.,TRBV19,.,TRBJ2-7
TGCGCCACCTCCCGCGGTGCGGGCACCGGGGAGCTGTTTTTT,CATSRGAGTGELFF,.,TRBV5-1,.,TRBJ2-2
TGTGCCAGCATCCGGTCCAGTGAGCAGTTCTTC,CASIRSSEQFF,.,TRBV27,.,TRBJ2-1
TGTGCCAGCAGCCCTGAGATGAACACTGAAGCTTTCTTT,CASSPEMNTEAFF,.,TRBV11-3,.,TRBJ1-1
TGTGCCAGCTCACCAGCAATACAGGGAGGCTCTGGAAACACCATATATTTT,CASSPAIQGGSGNTIYF,.,TRBV18,many,TRBJ1-3
TGTGCCAGCTCACCAGACGTCTTCGGGGAGCAGTACTTC,CASSPDVFGEQYF,.,TRBV18,.,TRBJ2-7
TGTGCCAGCTCACCGCAGGGGCAGCCCCAGCATTTT,CASSPQGQPQHF,.,TRBV18,.,TRBJ1-5
TGTGCCAGCAGCTTAGCAGATGGGGTGTCACCCCTCCACTTT,CASSLADGVSPLHF,.,TRBV7-8,few,TRBJ1-6
TGTGCCACCCGGTTGGTCGATGAGCAGTTCTTC,CATRLVDEQFF,.,TRBV11-2,few,TRBJ2-1
TGTGCCAGCAGCCAAAACCGGGACCCCTATGGCTACACCTTC,CASSQNRDPYGYTF,.,TRBV11-3,.,TRBJ1-2
TGTGCCAGCATCGCAGGAGCCACTGAAGCTTTCTTT,CASIAGATEAFF,.,TRBV6-1,.,TRBJ1-1
TGTGCCAGCAGTTCTCAGGCGGATACGCAGTATTTT,CASSSQADTQYF,.,TRBV28,few,TRBJ2-3
TGTGCCAGCACCGCAAGAGGGGGGTACCGAGGTCAGCCCCAGCATTTT,CASTARGGYRGQPQHF,.,TRBV6-6,.,TRBJ1-5
TGTGCCAGTTGTCGGGATTCCTGGCGGAACACCATATATTTT,CASCRDSWRNTIYF,.,TRBV6-4,.,TRBJ1-3
TGCAGCGTTGTGACAGAAGATGGCTACACCTTC,CSVVTEDGYTF,.,TRBV29-1,.,TRBJ1-2
TGTGCCAGTAACAGGGCAAATAGCCAAGAGACCCAGTACTTC,CASNRANSQETQYF,.,TRBV19,once,TRBJ2-5
TGTGCCAGCAGCTTAGATGCAGGGAATGCATATGGCTACACCTTC,CASSLDAGNAYGYTF,.,TRBV7-9,.,TRBJ1-2
TGTGCCAGCAGCTTGGAGGGAGGCGACACTGAAGCTTTCTTT,CASSLEGGDTEAFF,.,TRBV5-6,.,TRBJ1-1
TGCAGCGTTGCCCCTTCTCGACGCCTAACAGGGTATGGAACTGAAGCTTTCTTT,CSVAPSRRLTGYGTEAFF,.,TRBV29-1,.,TRBJ1-1
TGTGCCAGCAGTCCTAGCGGGCCCCCGGGGACCCAGTACTTC,CASSPSGPPGTQYF,TRBD2,TRBV7-2,.,TRBJ2-5